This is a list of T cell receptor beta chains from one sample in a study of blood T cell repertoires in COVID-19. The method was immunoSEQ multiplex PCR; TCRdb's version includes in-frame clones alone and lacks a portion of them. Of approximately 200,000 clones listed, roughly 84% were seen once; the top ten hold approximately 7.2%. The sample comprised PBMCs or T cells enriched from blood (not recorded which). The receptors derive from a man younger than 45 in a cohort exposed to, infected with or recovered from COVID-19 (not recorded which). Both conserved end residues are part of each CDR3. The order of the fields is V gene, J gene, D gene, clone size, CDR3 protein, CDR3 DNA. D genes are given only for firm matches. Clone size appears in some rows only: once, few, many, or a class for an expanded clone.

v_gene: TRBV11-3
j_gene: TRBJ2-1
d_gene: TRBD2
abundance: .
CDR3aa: CASSSREGGSYNEQFF
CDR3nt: TGTGCCAGCAGCTCCCGGGAGGGCGGGAGCTACAATGAGCAGTTCTTC

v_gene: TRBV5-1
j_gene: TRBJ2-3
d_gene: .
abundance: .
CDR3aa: CASKAGLSTDTQYF
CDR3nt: TGCGCCAGCAAGGCGGGGCTGAGCACAGATACGCAGTATTTT

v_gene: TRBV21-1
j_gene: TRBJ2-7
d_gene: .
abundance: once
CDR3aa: CASSRGTSGRIYEQYF
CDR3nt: TGTGCCAGCAGCAGGGGGACTAGCGGGAGAATCTACGAGCAGTACTTC

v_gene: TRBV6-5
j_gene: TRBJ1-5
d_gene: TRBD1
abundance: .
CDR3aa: CASSPTTGGTQPQHF
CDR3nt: TGTGCCAGCAGTCCCACAACAGGGGGAACTCAGCCCCAGCATTTT

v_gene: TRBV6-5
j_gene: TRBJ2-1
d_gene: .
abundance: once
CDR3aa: CASSYFTANNEQFF
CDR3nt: TGTGCCAGCAGTTACTTTACAGCAAACAATGAGCAGTTCTTC

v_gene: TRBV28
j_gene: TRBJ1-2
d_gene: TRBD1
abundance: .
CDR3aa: CASSSDRAGTYGYTF
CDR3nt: TGTGCCAGCAGTTCGGACAGGGCCGGAACCTATGGCTACACCTTC

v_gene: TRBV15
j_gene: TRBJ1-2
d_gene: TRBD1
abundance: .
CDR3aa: CATSRDQTTGGASGYTF
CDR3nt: TGTGCCACCAGCAGAGATCAGACTACAGGGGGCGCGAGTGGCTACACCTTC

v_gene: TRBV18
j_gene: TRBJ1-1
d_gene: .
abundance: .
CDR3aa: CASSPPAARGNTEAFF
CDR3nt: TGTGCCAGCTCACCACCGGCAGCCCGCGGGAACACTGAAGCTTTCTTT

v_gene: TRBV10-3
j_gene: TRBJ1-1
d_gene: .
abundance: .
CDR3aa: CAISDKMGGSTEAFF
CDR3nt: TGTGCCATCAGTGATAAGATGGGTGGGAGCACTGAAGCTTTCTTT

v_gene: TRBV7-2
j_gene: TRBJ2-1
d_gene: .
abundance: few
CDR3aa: CASTPLANSYNEQFF
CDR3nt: TGTGCCAGCACCCCTCTAGCGAACTCCTACAATGAGCAGTTCTTC

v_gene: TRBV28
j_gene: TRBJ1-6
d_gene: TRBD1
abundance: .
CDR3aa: CASSRFGPSRDRANSPLHF
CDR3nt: TGTGCCAGCAGTCGGTTTGGTCCCAGCCGGGACAGGGCTAATTCACCCCTCCACTTT

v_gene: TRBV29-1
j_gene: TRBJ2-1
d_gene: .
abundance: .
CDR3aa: CSVDVQGNRFF
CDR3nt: TGCAGCGTTGACGTACAGGGAAATCGATTCTTC

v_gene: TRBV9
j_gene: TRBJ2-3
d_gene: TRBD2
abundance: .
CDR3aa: CASSATSGITDTQYF
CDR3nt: TGTGCCAGCAGCGCAACTAGCGGGATCACAGATACGCAGTATTTT

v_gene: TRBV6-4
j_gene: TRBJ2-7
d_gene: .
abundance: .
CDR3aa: CASTKPLSGLRYEQYF
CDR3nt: TGTGCCAGCACCAAACCCCTCTCGGGACTCCGCTACGAGCAGTACTTC

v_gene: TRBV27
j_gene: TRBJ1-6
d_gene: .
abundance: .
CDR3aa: CASTTDSSYNSPLHF
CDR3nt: TGTGCCAGCACTACTGACAGCTCCTATAATTCACCCCTCCACTTT

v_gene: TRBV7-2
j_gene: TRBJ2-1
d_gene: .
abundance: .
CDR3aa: CASSLASSLRSNEQFF
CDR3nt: TGTGCCAGCAGCTTAGCGTCCAGTCTAAGGAGTAATGAGCAGTTCTTC

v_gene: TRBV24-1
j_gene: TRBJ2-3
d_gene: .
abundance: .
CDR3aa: CATSDSAGTDTQYF
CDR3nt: TGTGCCACCAGTGATTCGGCGGGCACAGATACGCAGTATTTT

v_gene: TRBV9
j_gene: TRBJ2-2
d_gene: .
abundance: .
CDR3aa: CASKAGGGVGELFF
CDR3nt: TGTGCCAGCAAAGCGGGTGGGGGAGTCGGGGAGCTGTTTTTT

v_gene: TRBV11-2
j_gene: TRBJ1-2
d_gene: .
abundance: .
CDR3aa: CASSLDEGRPVNYGYTF
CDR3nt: TGTGCCAGCAGCTTAGACGAGGGAAGACCGGTTAACTATGGCTACACCTTC

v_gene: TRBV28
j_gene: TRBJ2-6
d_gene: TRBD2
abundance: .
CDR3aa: CASRLGGSTGANVLTF
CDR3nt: TGTGCCAGCAGATTAGGCGGGAGTACTGGGGCCAACGTCCTGACTTTC

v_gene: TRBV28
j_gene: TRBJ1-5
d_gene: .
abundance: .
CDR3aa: CASSFQGFNQPQHF
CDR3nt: TGTGCCAGCAGCTTTCAGGGCTTCAATCAGCCCCAGCATTTT

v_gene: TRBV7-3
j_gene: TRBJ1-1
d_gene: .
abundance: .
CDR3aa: CASSTRPGREAFF
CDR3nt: TGTGCCAGCAGTACTCGACCGGGAAGGGAAGCTTTCTTT

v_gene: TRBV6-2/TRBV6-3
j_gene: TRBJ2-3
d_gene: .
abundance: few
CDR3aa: CASSDLQRGLDTQYF
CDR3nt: TGTGCCAGCAGTGACCTTCAGCGAGGCTTAGATACGCAGTATTTT

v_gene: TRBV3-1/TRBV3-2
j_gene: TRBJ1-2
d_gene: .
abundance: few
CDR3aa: CASSQDLRGANYGYTF
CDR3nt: TGTGCCAGCAGCCAAGATCTTCGGGGGGCTAACTATGGCTACACCTTC